The rows below give T cell receptor beta chains drawn from one sample of a study of lymphopenia after photon versus proton radiotherapy. Using immunoSEQ multiplex PCR, the repertoire was profiled, and TCRdb retains in-frame clones only, with some absent. The sample contains some 7,000 clones, roughly four fifths of which appear only once. The sample in question was peripheral blood, obtained from a patient treated with photon-based radiotherapy. Source of these receptors: a man under 40 with gastric cancer. Each CDR3 is given with its conserved first and last residue. A D gene is named only where the DNA matches it firmly. Size is omitted from some rows. Given values are once, few, many or a class for expanded clones.

>NA|TRBV19|TRBJ2-7|TRBD1
CASSKGQGEQYF
TGTGCCAGTAGTAAAGGACAGGGCGAGCAGTACTTC
>NA|TRBV5-1|TRBJ2-7|TRBD1
CASSPGQYYEQYF
TGCGCCAGCAGCCCGGGACAGTACTACGAGCAGTACTTC
>NA|TRBV5-4|TRBJ2-1|TRBD2
CASSQDASGKVEQFF
TGCGCCAGCAGCCAAGATGCTAGCGGGAAGGTTGAGCAGTTCTTC
>NA|TRBV18|TRBJ2-7|TRBD2
CASSPTSGASYEQYF
TGTGCCAGCTCACCAACTAGCGGGGCATCCTACGAGCAGTACTTC
>NA|TRBV29-1|TRBJ1-4|TRBD1
CSVAKTGGEKLFF
TGCAGCGTTGCAAAGACAGGGGGTGAAAAACTGTTTTTT
>NA|TRBV6-1|TRBJ2-7|NA
CASSESPGEDEQYF
TGTGCCAGCAGTGAATCTCCAGGGGAAGACGAGCAGTACTTC
>NA|TRBV7-8|TRBJ2-3|NA
CASSLYHRATDTQYF
TGTGCCAGCAGCTTATATCACAGGGCCACAGATACGCAGTATTTT
>NA|TRBV7-8|TRBJ1-2|NA
CASSLILDGYTF
TGTGCCAGCAGCTTAATCCTGGATGGCTACACCTTC
>NA|TRBV5-6|TRBJ2-7|NA
CASSLGSAYEQYF
TGTGCCAGCAGCTTGGGCAGTGCCTACGAGCAGTACTTC
>NA|TRBV5-4|TRBJ2-1|NA
CASSLDSGSYNEQFF
TGTGCCAGCAGCTTAGACTCTGGCTCCTACAATGAGCAGTTCTTC
>NA|TRBV28|TRBJ2-5|TRBD1
CASSPHDRGWETQYF
TGTGCCAGCAGCCCTCATGACAGGGGGTGGGAGACCCAGTACTTC
>NA|TRBV2|TRBJ2-5|NA
CASGRGGETQYF
TGTGCCAGCGGGAGAGGTGGAGAGACCCAGTACTTC
>NA|TRBV2|TRBJ2-7|NA
CASSERSGPYEQYF
TGTGCCAGCAGTGAGAGGAGCGGTCCCTACGAGCAGTACTTC
>NA|TRBV19|TRBJ2-7|NA
CASSIPDRSYEQYF
TGTGCCAGTAGTATCCCTGACAGGTCTTACGAGCAGTACTTC
>NA|TRBV28|TRBJ1-2|NA
CAIGGPSNYGYTF
TGTGCCATCGGAGGACCCTCCAACTATGGCTACACCTTC
>few|TRBV7-3|TRBJ2-3|TRBD2
CASSLILAGGDTQYF
TGTGCCAGCAGCTTAATACTAGCGGGTGGAGATACGCAGTATTTT
>NA|TRBV7-2|TRBJ2-3|NA
CASSLRLVSDWGTDTQYF
TGTGCCAGCAGCTTAAGACTAGTTAGTGATTGGGGCACAGATACGCAGTATTTT
>NA|TRBV7-1|TRBJ2-2|NA
CASSPWGGPGTGELFF
TGTGCCAGCAGCCCATGGGGGGGCCCAGGCACCGGGGAGCTGTTTTTT
>NA|TRBV10-3|TRBJ2-1|TRBD2
CAISERAGGDNEQFF
TGTGCCATCAGTGAAAGAGCGGGAGGGGACAATGAGCAGTTCTTC
>NA|TRBV27|TRBJ1-2|TRBD1
CASSPGQGLGGYTF
TGTGCCAGCAGTCCCGGACAGGGGTTGGGTGGCTACACCTTC